This T cell receptor beta chain was captured by sequencing in a study of cytomegalovirus exposure and HLA in healthy donors. Study-wide points: Fewer N-insertions (relative to the roughly 670-donor mean) were reportedly seen in an Asian-associated ancestry cluster in a later analysis.

The PCR contained 60 Vbeta and 13 Jbeta primers. Original handling: Unique TCR beta chains totaled about 78 million in a later count, with roughly 11 million of them shared. The method was immunoSEQ multiplex PCR; TCRdb's version includes in-frame clones alone and lacks a portion of them. The V and J calls and the clone size are those of that table, but D and trimming were determined from the DNA. The profile covers 150,000 to 200,000 clones, with 84% appearing a single time and about 0.24% taken by the ten largest. This clone was observed a few times. Its target is unknown. The source of this sequence is a boy younger than 18 in good health and CMV-seronegative. The sample comprised PBMCs.

The CDR3 sequence is CASSPGGSGTHYNEQFF. The CDR3 nucleotides are TGTGCCAGCAGCCCGGGGGGTAGCGGGACTCACTACAATGAGCAGTTCTTC. The chain carries TRBV5-6 and TRBJ2-1; 8 nucleotides match TRBD2. This CDR3 has 17 amino acids. V gave up 4 bases and J gave up 3 bases; unmatched junction bases: 12. Germline CDR1 and CDR2: SGHDT and YYEEEE.